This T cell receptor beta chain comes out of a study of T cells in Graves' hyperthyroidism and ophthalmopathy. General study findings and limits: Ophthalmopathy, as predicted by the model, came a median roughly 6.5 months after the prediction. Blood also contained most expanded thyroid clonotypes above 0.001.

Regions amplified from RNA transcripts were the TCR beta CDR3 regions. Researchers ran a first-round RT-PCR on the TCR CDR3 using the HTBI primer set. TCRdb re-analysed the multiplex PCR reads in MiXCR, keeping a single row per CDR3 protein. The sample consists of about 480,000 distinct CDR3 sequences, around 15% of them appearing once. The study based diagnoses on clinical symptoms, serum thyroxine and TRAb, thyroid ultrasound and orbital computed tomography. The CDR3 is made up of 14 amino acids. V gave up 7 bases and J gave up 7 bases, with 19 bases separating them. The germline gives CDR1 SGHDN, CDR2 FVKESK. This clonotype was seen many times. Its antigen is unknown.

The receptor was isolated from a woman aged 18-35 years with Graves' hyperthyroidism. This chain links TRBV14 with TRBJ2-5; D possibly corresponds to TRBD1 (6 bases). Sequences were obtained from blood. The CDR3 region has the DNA TGTGCCAGCACCTCAGGGGAGTTCCGAGGGACCCAGTACTTC. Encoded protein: CASTSGEFRGTQYF.